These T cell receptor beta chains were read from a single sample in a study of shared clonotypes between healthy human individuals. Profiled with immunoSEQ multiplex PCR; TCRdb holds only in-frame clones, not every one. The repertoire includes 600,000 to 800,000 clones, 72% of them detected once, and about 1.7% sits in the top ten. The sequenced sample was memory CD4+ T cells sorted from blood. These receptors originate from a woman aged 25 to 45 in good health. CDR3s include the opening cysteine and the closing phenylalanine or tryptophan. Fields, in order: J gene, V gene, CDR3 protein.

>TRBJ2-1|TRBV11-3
CASSSRFRPDEQFF
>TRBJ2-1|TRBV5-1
CASSLVASGSNEQFF
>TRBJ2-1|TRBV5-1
CASSLGPGQGNNEQFF
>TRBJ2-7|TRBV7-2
CASNQSPLVTYEQYF
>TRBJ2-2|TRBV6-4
CASSPAGTDDGELFF
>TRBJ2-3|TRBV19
CASSISSGRGTDTQYF
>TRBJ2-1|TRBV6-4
CASSDGRGDPNEQFF
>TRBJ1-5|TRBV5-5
CASSLARGGQPQHF
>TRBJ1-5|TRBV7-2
CASSPGPNNQPQHF
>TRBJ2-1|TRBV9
CASSVNIPSGTNEQFF
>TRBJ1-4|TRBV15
CATSRDSSGYEKLFF
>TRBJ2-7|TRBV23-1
CASSPPPGSGVEQYF
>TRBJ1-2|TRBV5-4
CASSSLYGYTF
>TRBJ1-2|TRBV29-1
CSVRVTGERGYTF
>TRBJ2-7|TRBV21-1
CASSNDEQYF
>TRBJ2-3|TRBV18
CASSPPAGWADTQYF
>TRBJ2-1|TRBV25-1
CASTLGTGARNEQFF
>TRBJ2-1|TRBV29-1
CSVDSASGYRGAYNEQFF
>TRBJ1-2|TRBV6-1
CASSEQGDGYTF
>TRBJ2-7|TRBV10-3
CAISAGTSGSTYEQYF
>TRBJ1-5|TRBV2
CASKLHQSQPQHF
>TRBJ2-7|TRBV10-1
CASRRDRVYEQYF
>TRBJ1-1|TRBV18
CASSPLGDNTKAFF
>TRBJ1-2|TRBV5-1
CASSLMYSSSMNYGYTF
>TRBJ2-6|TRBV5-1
CASTKYQGSSGANVLTF
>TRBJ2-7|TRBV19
CASSRAGSYEQYF
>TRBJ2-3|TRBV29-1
CSVRAGGMADTQYF
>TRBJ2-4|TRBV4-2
CASSLTGTSKIQYF
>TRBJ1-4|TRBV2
CASSYVRGGVGEKLFF
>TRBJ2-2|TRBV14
CASSQIAGAMNTGELFF
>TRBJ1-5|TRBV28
CASSFAGKNQPQHF
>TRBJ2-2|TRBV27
CASRREATGVGTGELFF
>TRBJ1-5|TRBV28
CASSWAFNQPQHF
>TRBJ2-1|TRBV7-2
CASSALALVANEQFF
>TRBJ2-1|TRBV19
CASSMGTSGYNEQFF
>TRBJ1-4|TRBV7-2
CASSQRLAGPNEKLFF
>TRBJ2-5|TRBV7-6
CASSLRQGQTQYF
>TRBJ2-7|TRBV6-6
CASWRGEAYEQYF
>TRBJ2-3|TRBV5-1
CASRLAGVPDTQYF
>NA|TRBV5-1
CASSLAGTEAYEQYF
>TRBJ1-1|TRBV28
CASNSPGQVYEAFF
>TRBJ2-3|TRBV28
CASTTSGRWTDTQYF
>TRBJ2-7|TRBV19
CASSIDQASEQYF
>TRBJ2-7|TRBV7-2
CASSSLTSPTTYEQYF
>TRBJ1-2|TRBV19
CASNLAPGQGYRSNYGYTF
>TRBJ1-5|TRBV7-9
CASSVDRADQPQHF
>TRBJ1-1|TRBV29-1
CSGNRANTEAFF
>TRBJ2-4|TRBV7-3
CASSIQGGNIQYF
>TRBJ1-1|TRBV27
CASRSQGIATEAFF
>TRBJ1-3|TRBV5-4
CASSLDPGGASGNTIYF
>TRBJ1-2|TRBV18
CASSPLENYGYTF
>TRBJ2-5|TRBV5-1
CASSFRSAREETQYF
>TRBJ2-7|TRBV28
CASSQTGVQQYF